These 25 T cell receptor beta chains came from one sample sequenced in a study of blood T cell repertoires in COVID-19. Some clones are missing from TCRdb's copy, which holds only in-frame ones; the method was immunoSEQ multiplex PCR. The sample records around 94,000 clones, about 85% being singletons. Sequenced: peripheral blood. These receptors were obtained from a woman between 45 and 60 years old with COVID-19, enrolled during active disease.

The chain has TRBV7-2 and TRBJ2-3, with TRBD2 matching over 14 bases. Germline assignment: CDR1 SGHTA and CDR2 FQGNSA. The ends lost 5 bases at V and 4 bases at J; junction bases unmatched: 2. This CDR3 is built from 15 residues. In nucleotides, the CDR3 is TGTGCCAGCAGCCAGACTAGCGGGGGGGCAGATACGCAGTATTTT. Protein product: CASSQTSGGADTQYF.

The CDR3 here is CASTPQAGGAYNEQFF. As DNA, the CDR3 is TGTGCCAGCACGCCGCAAGCGGGGGGTGCTTACAATGAGCAGTTCTTC. The chain joins TRBV25-1 to TRBJ2-1; TRBD2 aligns across 9 bases. Germline V gene data show CDR1 as MGHDK and CDR2 as SYGVNS. The CDR3 is made up of 16 amino acids. J gave up 4 bases and V 7 bases, and 11 bases lay outside the gene matches.

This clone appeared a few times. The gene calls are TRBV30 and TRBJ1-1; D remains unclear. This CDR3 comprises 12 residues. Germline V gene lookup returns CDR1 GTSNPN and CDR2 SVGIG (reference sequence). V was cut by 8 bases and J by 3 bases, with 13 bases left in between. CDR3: CARGGGYTEAFF. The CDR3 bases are TGTGCCCGGGGTGGAGGTTACACTGAAGCTTTCTTT.

CDR3 sequence: CASSQGSPGGIYGYTF. Written as DNA, the CDR3 is TGTGCCAGCAGCCAAGGTTCCCCAGGGGGCATCTATGGCTACACCTTC. V gene TRBV3-1 (or the pseudogene TRBV3-2) combines with J gene TRBJ1-2; 8 positions match TRBD1. From germline, CDR1 is LGHDT and CDR2 YNNKEL (reference sequence). V was pared by 1 base and J by 4 bases, with 8 bases of the junction left unmatched. The CDR3 covers 16 residues.

The CDR3, as DNA: TGTGCCAGCAGCCAAGGGGCGGGGGGGGCAGCAGATACGCAGTATTTT. It translates to CASSQGAGGAADTQYF. This chain joins TRBV4-2 and TRBJ2-3; 9 bases line up with TRBD2. V lost 1 base to trimming and J lost 4 bases; unmatched junction nucleotides: 6. The CDR3 is 16 amino acids. Germline V lookup: CDR1 LGHNA, CDR2 YNFKEQ.

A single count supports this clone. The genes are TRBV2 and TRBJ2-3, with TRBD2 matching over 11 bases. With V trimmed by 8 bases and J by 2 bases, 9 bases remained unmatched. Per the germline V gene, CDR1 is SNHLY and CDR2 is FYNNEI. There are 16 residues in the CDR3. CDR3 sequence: CASRWGLAEITDTQYF. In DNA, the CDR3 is TGTGCCAGCCGCTGGGGACTAGCGGAGATCACAGATACGCAGTATTTT.

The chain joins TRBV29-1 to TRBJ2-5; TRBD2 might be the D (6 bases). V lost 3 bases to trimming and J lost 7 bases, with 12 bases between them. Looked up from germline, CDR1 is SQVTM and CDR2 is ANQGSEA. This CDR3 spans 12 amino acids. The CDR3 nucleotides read TGCAGCGTTGAGGGAGGTGGTCGGACCCAGTACTTC. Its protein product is CSVEGGGRTQYF. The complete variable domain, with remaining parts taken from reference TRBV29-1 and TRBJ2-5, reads SAVISQKPSRDICQRGTSLTIQCQVDSQVTMMFWYRQQPGQSLTLIATANQGSEATYESGFVIDKFPISRPNLTFSTLTVSNMSPEDSSIYLCSVEGGGRTQYFGPGTRLLVL.

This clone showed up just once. The CDR3 sequence: CASSQDPGRGNEKLFF. CDR3 nucleotide sequence: TGTGCCAGCAGCCAAGATCCGGGACGGGGGAATGAAAAACTGTTTTTT. The V and J genes are TRBV4-2 and TRBJ1-4; D possibly corresponds to TRBD1 (5 bases). Between the trimmed V and J ends, which lost 0 bases and 5 bases, there was a span of 13 bases. There are 16 residues in the CDR3. The V gene's germline CDR1 is LGHNA and CDR2 YNFKEQ.

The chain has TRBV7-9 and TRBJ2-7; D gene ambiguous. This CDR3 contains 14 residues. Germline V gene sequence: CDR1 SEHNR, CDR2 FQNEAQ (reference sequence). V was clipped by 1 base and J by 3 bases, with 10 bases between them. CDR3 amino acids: CASSLGAGLYEQYF. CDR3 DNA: TGTGCCAGCAGCTTAGGGGCAGGTCTCTACGAGCAGTACTTC.

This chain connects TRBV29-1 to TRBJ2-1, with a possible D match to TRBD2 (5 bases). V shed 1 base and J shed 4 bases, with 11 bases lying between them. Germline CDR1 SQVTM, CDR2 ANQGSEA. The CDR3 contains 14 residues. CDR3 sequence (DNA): TGCAGCGTTGAAGGACGGGGAGCGTACAATGAGCAGTTCTTC. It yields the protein CSVEGRGAYNEQFF.

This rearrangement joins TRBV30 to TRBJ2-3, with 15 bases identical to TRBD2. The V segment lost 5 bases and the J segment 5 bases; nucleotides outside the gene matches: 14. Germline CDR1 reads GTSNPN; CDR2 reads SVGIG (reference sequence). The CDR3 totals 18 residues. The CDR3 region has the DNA TGTGCCTGGCAACCCGGACTAGCGGGGGGGCCAGGATTAGATACGCAGTATTTT. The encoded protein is CAWQPGLAGGPGLDTQYF.

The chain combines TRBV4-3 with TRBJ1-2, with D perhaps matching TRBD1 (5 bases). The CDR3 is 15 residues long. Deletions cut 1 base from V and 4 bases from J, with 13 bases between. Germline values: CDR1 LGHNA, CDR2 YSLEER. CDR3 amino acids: CASSQGTTDAYGYTF. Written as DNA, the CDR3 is TGCGCCAGCAGCCAAGGAACGACAGACGCCTATGGCTACACCTTC.

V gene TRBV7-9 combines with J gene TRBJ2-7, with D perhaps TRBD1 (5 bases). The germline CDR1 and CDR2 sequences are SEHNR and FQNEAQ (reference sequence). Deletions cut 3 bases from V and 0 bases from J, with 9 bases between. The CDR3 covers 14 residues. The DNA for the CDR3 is TGTGCCAGCAGCTTGCTGGACACCTCCTACGAGCAGTACTTC. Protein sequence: CASSLLDTSYEQYF.

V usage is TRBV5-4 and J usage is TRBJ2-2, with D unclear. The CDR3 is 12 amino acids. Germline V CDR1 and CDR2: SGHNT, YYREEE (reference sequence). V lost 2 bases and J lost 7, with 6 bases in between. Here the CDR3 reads CASSFGVGELFF. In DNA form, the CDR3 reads TGTGCCAGCAGCTTCGGAGTCGGGGAGCTGTTTTTT.

The CDR3 protein is CASSPGQGVFYEQYF. In nucleotides, the CDR3 is TGCGCCAGCAGCCCGGGACAGGGGGTGTTCTACGAGCAGTACTTC. The J gene is TRBJ2-7, the V gene TRBV5-1; 11 bases map to TRBD1. The length of the CDR3 is 15 residues. CDR1 is SGHRS and CDR2 is YFSETQ in the germline V gene. With V trimmed by 4 bases and J by 3 bases, 6 bases remained unmatched.

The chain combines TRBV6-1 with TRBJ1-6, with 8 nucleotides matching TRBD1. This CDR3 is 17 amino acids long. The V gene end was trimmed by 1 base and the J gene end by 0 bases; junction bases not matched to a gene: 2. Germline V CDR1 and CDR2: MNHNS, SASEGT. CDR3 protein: CASSEGTGSSYNSPLHF. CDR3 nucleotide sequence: TGTGCCAGCAGTGAAGGGACAGGGAGCTCCTATAATTCACCCCTCCACTTT.

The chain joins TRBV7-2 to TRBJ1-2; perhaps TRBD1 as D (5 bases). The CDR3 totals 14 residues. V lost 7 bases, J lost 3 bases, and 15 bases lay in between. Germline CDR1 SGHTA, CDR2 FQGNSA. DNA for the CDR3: TGTGCCAGCACTCTTCCGGGAGGGGACTATGGCTACACCTTC. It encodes CASTLPGGDYGYTF. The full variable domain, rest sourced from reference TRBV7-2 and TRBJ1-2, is GAGVSQSPSNKVTEKGKDVELRCDPISGHTALYWYRQSLGQGLEFLIYFQGNSAPDKSGLPSDRFSAERTGGSVSTLTIQRTQQEDSAVYLCASTLPGGDYGYTFGSGTRLTVV.

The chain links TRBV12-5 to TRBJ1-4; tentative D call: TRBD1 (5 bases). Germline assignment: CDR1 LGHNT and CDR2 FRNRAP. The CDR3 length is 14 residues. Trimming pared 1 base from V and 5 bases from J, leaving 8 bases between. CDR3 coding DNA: TGTGCTAGTGGTTTGGGCAGGGCAAATGAAAAACTGTTTTTT. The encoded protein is CASGLGRANEKLFF.

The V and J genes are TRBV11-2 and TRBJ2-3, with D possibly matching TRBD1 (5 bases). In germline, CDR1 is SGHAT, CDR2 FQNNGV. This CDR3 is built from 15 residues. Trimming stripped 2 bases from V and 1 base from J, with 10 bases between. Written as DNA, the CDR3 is TGTGCCAGCAGCTTAAGGTGGGGCCGCACAGATACGCAGTATTTT. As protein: CASSLRWGRTDTQYF.

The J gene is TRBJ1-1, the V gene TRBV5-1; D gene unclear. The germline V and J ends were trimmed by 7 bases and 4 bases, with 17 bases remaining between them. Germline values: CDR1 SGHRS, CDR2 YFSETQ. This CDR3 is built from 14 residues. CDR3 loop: CASQLQPTSTEAFF. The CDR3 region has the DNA TGCGCCAGCCAACTTCAGCCGACTTCCACTGAAGCTTTCTTT.

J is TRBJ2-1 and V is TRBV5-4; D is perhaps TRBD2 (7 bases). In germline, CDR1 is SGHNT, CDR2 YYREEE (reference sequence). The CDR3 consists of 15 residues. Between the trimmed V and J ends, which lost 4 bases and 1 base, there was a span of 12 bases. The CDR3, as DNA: TGTGCCAGCAGCCCCGGGGGGCCGTCCTACAATGAGCAGTTCTTC. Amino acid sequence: CASSPGGPSYNEQFF.

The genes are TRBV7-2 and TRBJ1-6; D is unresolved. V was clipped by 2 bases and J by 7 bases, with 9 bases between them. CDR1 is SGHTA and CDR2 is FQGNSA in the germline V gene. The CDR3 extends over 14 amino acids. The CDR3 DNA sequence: TGTGCCAGCAGCTTACGAACAGTCAATTCACCCCTCCACTTT. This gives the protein CASSLRTVNSPLHF.

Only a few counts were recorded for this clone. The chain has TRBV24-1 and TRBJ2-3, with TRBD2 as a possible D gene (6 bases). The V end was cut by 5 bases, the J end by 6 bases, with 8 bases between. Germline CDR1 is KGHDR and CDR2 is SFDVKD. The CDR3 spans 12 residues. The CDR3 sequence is CATSARGDTQYF. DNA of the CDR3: TGTGCCACCAGTGCCCGGGGGGATACGCAGTATTTT.

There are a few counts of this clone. CDR3 sequence: CASSQGTGNTEAFF. The DNA of the CDR3 is TGTGCCAGCAGCCAAGGGACAGGGAACACTGAAGCTTTCTTT. V is TRBV3-1 (or the pseudogene TRBV3-2) and J is TRBJ1-1, with 7 bases lining up with TRBD1. The CDR3 runs 14 residues. V dropped 1 base and J dropped 1; count of bases not matched to a gene: 0. The germline V gene encodes CDR1 LGHDT and CDR2 YNNKEL (reference sequence).

The CDR3 here is CASSNPGLAGVYTQYF. CDR3 DNA: TGTGCCAGCAGTAACCCGGGACTAGCGGGGGTGTATACGCAGTATTTT. The chain has TRBV28 and TRBJ2-3; the match to TRBD2 covers 14 bases. The junction had 8 bases not matched to a gene; V was cut back by 5 bases and J by 7 bases. Germline loops: CDR1 MDHEN, CDR2 SYDVKM. The length of the CDR3 is 16 residues.